These T cell receptor beta chains were read from a single sample in a study of blood T cell repertoires in COVID-19. Assay: immunoSEQ multiplex PCR; the TCRdb copy retains only in-frame clones and omits some. Here the sample spans 200,000 to 300,000 clones, about 85% being singletons. The sequenced material came from peripheral blood. These receptors all stem from a man in his late teens or twenties with active or convalescent COVID-19. CDR3s leave out the opening cysteine and the closing phenylalanine or tryptophan. Each record gives: CDR3 length, V gene, J gene, CDR3 protein.

cdr3_length: 12
v_call: TRBV18
j_call: TRBJ2-7
cdr3_aa: ASSPRDRSYEQY

cdr3_length: 12
v_call: TRBV6-5
j_call: TRBJ1-1
cdr3_aa: ASTPEPVNTEAF

cdr3_length: 13
v_call: TRBV4-3
j_call: TRBJ1-5
cdr3_aa: ASSQDSGSRQPQH

cdr3_length: 9
v_call: TRBV12-3/TRBV12-4
j_call: TRBJ1-2
cdr3_aa: ATKRIGGYT

cdr3_length: 11
v_call: TRBV10-3
j_call: TRBJ2-7
cdr3_aa: AISDSGVGEQY

cdr3_length: 11
v_call: TRBV7-2
j_call: TRBJ2-1
cdr3_aa: ASSLDGAREQF

cdr3_length: 12
v_call: TRBV7-2
j_call: TRBJ1-1
cdr3_aa: ASSFGGMSTEAF

cdr3_length: 14
v_call: TRBV18
j_call: TRBJ1-5
cdr3_aa: ASSPQTTGANQPQH

cdr3_length: 13
v_call: TRBV5-1
j_call: TRBJ2-3
cdr3_aa: ASSQSPGGTDTQY

cdr3_length: 13
v_call: TRBV9
j_call: TRBJ2-5
cdr3_aa: ASSVGTSEWETQY

cdr3_length: 13
v_call: TRBV19
j_call: TRBJ2-7
cdr3_aa: ASSITSGGTYEQY

cdr3_length: 12
v_call: TRBV9
j_call: TRBJ1-1
cdr3_aa: ASSSETGYDEAF

cdr3_length: 12
v_call: TRBV2
j_call: TRBJ2-7
cdr3_aa: ASRGGQFIYEQY

cdr3_length: 14
v_call: TRBV7-2
j_call: TRBJ1-1
cdr3_aa: ASSSRTGIGDTEAF

cdr3_length: 13
v_call: TRBV5-1
j_call: TRBJ2-7
cdr3_aa: ASSWGGGGTYEQY

cdr3_length: 13
v_call: TRBV7-2
j_call: TRBJ1-5
cdr3_aa: ASSLALGGDQPQH

cdr3_length: 11
v_call: TRBV6-4
j_call: TRBJ1-1
cdr3_aa: ASSGGQGTEAF

cdr3_length: 12
v_call: TRBV12-5
j_call: TRBJ2-7
cdr3_aa: ASGRGGKSYEQY

cdr3_length: 10
v_call: TRBV13
j_call: TRBJ2-1
cdr3_aa: ASRTWGGSQF